This T cell receptor (beta chain) was recorded in a study of blood T cell repertoires in COVID-19. Study summary: Whether acute or convalescent, the COVID-19 samples came from the United States, Italy and Spain. The analysed material was cDNA or gDNA that came from T cells, B-cell-depleted T cells, or PBMCs.

The CDR3 loop spans 16 amino acids. The germline V and J ends were trimmed by 7 bases and 2 bases, with 17 bases remaining between them. From germline, CDR1 is LNHDA and CDR2 SQIVND (reference sequence). Under the authors' procedure: Nucleated cell counts were estimated from reference gene primer amplification. Assay: immunoSEQ multiplex PCR; the TCRdb copy retains only in-frame clones and omits some. The V and J calls and the clone size are those of that table, but D and trimming were determined from the DNA. This table has 200,000 to 300,000 clones, 75% to 90% appearing once. This TCR derives from a man aged 30 to 45 with active or convalescent COVID-19. Specimen: peripheral blood. This rearrangement joins TRBV19 to TRBJ2-2, with D perhaps TRBD2 (6 bases). The CDR3 reads CASTSHSGENTGELFF. Here the CDR3 DNA reads TGTGCCAGTACTAGCCATAGCGGAGAAAACACCGGGGAGCTGTTTTTT.